This T cell receptor (beta chain) came from a study of a mutant IDH1 vaccine in newly diagnosed glioma. Sequencing used immunoSEQ multiplex PCR; TCRdb keeps in-frame clones, though not all of them. The data hold under 25,000 clones, with 90% to 95% observed a single time. The germline gives CDR1 LNHNV, CDR2 YYDKDF (reference sequence). The CDR3 sequence is 14 residues long. V was cut by 7 bases and J by 8 bases, with 18 bases left in between. This sample's time point: baseline, week 1 (first vaccination visit). Treatment here: pre-vaccination baseline after standard-of-care therapy. Material: PBMCs, obtained from a glioma patient treated with radiotherapy, temozolomide or both. The rearrangement uses TRBV15 and TRBJ2-1; D might be TRBD1 or TRBD2, each matching 5 bases. The source of this sequence is a middle-aged man with glioma. CDR3 sequence: CATNSGRGSDEQFF. The CDR3 bases are TGTGCCACCAATTCGGGTCGGGGCAGCGATGAGCAGTTCTTC.